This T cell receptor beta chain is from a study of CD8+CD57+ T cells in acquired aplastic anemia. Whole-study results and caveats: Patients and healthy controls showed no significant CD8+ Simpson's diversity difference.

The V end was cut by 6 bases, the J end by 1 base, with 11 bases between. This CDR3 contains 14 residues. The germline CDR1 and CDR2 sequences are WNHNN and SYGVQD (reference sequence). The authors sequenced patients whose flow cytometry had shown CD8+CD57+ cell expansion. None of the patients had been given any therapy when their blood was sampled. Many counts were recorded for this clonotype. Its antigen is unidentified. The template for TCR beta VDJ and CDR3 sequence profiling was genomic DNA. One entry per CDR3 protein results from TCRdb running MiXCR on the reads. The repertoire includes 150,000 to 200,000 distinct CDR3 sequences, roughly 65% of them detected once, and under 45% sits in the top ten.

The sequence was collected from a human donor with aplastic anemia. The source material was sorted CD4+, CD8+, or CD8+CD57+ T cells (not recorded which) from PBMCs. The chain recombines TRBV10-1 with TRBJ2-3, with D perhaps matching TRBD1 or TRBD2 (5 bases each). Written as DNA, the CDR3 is TGCGCCAGCAGCAGGGACGGGGGCACAGATACGCAGTATTTT. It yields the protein CASSRDGGTDTQYF.